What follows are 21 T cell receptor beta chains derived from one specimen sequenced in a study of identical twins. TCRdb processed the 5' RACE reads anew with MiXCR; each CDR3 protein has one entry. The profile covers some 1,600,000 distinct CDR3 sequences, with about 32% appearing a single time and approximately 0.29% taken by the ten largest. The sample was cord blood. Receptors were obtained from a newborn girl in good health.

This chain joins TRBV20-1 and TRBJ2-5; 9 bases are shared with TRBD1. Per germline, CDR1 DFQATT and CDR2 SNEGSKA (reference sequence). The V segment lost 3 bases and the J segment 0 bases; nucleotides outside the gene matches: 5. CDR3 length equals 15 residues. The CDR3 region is CSARVDRGYQETQYF. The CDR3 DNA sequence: TGCAGTGCTAGGGTGGACAGGGGTTACCAAGAGACCCAGTACTTC.

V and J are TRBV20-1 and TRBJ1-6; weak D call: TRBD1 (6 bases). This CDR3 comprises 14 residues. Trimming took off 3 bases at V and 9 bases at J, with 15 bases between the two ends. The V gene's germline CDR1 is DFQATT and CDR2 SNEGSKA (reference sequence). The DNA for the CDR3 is TGCAGTGCTAGGATTCGGGGGCCGGGTTCACCCCTCCACTTT. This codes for CSARIRGPGSPLHF.

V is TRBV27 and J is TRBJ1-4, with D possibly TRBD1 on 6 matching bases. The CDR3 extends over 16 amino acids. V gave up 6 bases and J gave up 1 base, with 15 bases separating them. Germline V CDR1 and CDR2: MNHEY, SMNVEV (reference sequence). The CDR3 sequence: CASSHIGGGTNEKLFF. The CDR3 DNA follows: TGTGCCAGCAGCCATATCGGGGGCGGAACTAATGAAAAACTGTTTTTT.

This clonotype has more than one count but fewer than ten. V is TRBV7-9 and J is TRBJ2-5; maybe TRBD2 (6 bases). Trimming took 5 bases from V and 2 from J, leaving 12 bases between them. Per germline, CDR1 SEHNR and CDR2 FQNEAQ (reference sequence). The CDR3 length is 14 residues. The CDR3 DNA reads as TGTGCCAGCAGCCTGACTAGGCCACAAGAGACCCAGTACTTC. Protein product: CASSLTRPQETQYF.

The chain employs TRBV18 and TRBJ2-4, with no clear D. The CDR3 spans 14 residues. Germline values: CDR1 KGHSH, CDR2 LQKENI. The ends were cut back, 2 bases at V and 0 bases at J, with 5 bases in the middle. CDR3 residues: CASSPNGAKNIQYF. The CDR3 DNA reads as TGTGCCAGCTCACCAAACGGAGCCAAAAACATTCAGTACTTC.

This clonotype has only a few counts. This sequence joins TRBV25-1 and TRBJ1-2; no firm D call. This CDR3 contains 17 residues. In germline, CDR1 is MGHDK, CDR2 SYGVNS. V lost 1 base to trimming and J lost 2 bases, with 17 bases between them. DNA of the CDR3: TGTGCCAGCAGTGAATCCTTCCCTCCACACCGGAACTATGGCTACACCTTC. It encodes CASSESFPPHRNYGYTF.

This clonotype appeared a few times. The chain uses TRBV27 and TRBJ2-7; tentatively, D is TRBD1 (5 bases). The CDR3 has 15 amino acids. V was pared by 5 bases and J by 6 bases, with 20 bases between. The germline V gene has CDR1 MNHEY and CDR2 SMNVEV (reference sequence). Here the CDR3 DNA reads TGTGCCAGCAGTCCTGGATTTGACAGATTGGTCGAGCAGTACTTC. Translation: CASSPGFDRLVEQYF.

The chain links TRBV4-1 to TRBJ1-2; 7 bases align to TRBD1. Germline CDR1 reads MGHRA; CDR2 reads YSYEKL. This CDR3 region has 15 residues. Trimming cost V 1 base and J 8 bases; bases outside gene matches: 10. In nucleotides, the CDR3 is TGCGCCAGCAGCCAAGTCCCGACAGGGAGGGGCGGCTACACCTTC. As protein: CASSQVPTGRGGYTF.

The CDR3 region is CASSQEVIAKNIQYF. CDR3 in DNA: TGTGCCAGCAGCCAAGAGGTAATAGCCAAAAACATTCAGTACTTC. The V call is TRBV3-1, the J call TRBJ2-4; no reliable D call. CDR1 is LGHDT and CDR2 is YNNKEL in the germline V gene (reference sequence). The V end lost 0 bases, the J end lost 0 bases, and 6 bases lay between the germline ends. CDR3 length: 15 residues. Looking up the rest from reference TRBV3-1 and TRBJ2-4 gives the full variable domain: DTAVSQTPKYLVTQMGNDKSIKCEQNLGHDTMYWYKQDSKKFLKIMFSYNNKELIINETVPNRFSPKSPDKAHLNLHINSLELGDSAVYFCASSQEVIAKNIQYFGAGTRLSVL.

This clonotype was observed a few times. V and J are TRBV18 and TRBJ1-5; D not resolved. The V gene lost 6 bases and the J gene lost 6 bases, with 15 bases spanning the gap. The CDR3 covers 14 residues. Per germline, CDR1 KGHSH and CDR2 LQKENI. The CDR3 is CASSFGRKAQPQHF. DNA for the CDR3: TGTGCCAGCTCTTTCGGACGCAAGGCTCAGCCCCAGCATTTT.

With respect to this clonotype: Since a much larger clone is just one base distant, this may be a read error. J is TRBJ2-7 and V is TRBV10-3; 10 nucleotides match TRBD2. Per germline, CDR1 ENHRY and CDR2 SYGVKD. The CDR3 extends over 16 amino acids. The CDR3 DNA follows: TGTGCCATCGGTGAGTCAGGGCGCCTAGCGGGAGTCGAGCAGTACTTC. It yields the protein CAIGESGRLAGVEQYF.

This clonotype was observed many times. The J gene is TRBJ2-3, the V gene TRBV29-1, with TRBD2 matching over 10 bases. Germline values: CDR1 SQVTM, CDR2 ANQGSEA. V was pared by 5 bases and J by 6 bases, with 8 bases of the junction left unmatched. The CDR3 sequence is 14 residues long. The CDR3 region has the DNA TGCAGCGTTCTAGCGGGAGCTATCATGGATACGCAGTATTTT. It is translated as CSVLAGAIMDTQYF.

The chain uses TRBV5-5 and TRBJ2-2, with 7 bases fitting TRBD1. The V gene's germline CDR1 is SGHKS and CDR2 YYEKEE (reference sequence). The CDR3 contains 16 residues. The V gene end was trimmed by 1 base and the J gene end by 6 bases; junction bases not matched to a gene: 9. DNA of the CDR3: TGTGCCAGCAGCTTGTCCGCGACAGGGTTCCCCGGGGAGCTGTTTTTT. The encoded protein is CASSLSATGFPGELFF.

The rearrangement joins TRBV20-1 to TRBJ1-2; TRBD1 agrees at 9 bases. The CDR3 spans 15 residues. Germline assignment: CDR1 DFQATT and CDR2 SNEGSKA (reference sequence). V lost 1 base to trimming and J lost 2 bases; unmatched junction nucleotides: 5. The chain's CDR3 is CSARGTGTGNYGYTF. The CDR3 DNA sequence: TGCAGTGCTAGAGGCACCGGGACAGGGAACTATGGCTACACCTTC.

The CDR3 here is CSARDSGGHGELFF. Here the CDR3 DNA reads TGCAGTGCTAGAGATTCGGGGGGCCACGGGGAGCTGTTTTTT. The chain has TRBV20-1 and TRBJ2-2, with a tentative D call TRBD2 (7 bases). Germline lookup yields CDR1 DFQATT and CDR2 SNEGSKA (reference sequence). Trimming cost V 0 bases and J 7 bases, with 12 bases left between them. The CDR3 length is 14 residues.

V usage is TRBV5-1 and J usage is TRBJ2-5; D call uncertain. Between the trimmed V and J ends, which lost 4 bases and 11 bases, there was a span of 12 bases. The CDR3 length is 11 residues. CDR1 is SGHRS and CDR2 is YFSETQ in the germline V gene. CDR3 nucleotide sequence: TGCGCCAGCAGCCCCCAGAGCCGGCAGTACTTC. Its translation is CASSPQSRQYF.

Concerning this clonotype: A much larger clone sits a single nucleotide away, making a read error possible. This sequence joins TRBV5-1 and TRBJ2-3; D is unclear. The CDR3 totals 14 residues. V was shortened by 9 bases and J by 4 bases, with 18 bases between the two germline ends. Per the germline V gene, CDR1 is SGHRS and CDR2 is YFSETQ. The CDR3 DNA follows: TGCGCCAACGCACCAAGGTCTATGGCAGATACGCAGTATTTT. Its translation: CANAPRSMADTQYF.

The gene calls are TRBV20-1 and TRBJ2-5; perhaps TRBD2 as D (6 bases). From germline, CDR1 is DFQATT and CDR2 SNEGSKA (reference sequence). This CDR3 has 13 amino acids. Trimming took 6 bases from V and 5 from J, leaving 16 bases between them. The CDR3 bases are TGCAGTGCCCTTACCCTAGCGCACGAGACCCAGTACTTC. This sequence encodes CSALTLAHETQYF.

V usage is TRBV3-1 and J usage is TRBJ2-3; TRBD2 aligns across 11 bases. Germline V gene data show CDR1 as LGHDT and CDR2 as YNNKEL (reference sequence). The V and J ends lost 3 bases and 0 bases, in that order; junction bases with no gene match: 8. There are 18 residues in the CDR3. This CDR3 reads CASSQLTSGSSSTDTQYF. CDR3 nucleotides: TGTGCCAGCAGCCAGTTAACTAGCGGGAGTTCTAGCACAGATACGCAGTATTTT.

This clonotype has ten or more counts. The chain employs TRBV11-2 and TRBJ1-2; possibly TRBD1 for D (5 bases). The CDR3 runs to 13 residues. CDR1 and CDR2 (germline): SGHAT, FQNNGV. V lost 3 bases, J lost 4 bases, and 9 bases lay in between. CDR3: CASSFERGYGYTF. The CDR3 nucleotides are TGTGCCAGCAGCTTTGAGAGGGGCTATGGCTACACCTTC. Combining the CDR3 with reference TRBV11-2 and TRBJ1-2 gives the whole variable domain EAGVAQSPRYKIIEKRQSVAFWCNPISGHATLYWYQQILGQGPKLLIQFQNNGVVDDSQLPKDRFSAERLKGVDSTLKIQPAKLEDSAVYLCASSFERGYGYTFGSGTRLTVV.

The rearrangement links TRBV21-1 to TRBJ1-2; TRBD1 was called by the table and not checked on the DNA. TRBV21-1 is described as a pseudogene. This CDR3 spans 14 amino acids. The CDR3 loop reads CASSNDREGYGYTF. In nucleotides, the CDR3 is TGTGCCAGCAGCAACGACAGGGAGGGCTATGGCTACACCTTC.